The 21 T cell receptor beta chains presented below share a single source sample, sequenced in a study of T-cell memory formation after mild COVID-19 (dated by TCRdb to the early 2020s). The library was generated by 5' RACE. Reads for this sample came from an Illumina NovaSeq 6000. Through fastp at Q25 and MiXCR, TCRdb rebuilt clones from the public reads, retaining in-frame beta chains. All rows with the same CDR3 protein become a single entry with the most common DNA and genes. Recorded for this sample are some 600,000 distinct CDR3 sequences; around 16% of them occurred a single time. Jointly, the top ten make up roughly 8% of the sample. The specimen was PBMCs or a T cell subset sorted from them (not recorded which). Source of these receptors: an adult woman who had mild COVID-19 (a few samples of this study predate the infection). The sample titles of this study are shuffled in the database, so cell type and time point are left out; the donor was told from shared clones.

The genes are TRBV7-2 and TRBJ2-7, with D possibly called TRBD1 or TRBD2 (5 bases each). The V gene's germline CDR1 is SGHTA and CDR2 FQGNSA. The CDR3 loop spans 17 amino acids. The V gene lost 5 bases and the J gene lost 4 bases, with 24 bases spanning the gap. The chain's CDR3 is CASSPGTRLIGGYEQYF. CDR3 nucleotides: TGTGCCAGCAGCCCCGGGACCAGGCTGATTGGGGGATACGAGCAGTACTTC. The full variable domain, with the rest looked up from reference TRBV7-2 and TRBJ2-7, is GAGVSQSPSNKVTEKGKDVELRCDPISGHTALYWYRQSLGQGLEFLIYFQGNSAPDKSGLPSDRFSAERTGGSVSTLTIQRTQQEDSAVYLCASSPGTRLIGGYEQYFGPGTRLTVT.

This clonotype turned up a few times. The chain carries TRBV24-1 and TRBJ2-3; D uncertain. The CDR3 has 15 amino acids. Between the trimmed V and J ends, which lost 3 bases and 1 base, there was a span of 10 bases. CDR1 is KGHDR, CDR2 SFDVKD, per germline. CDR3 coding DNA: TGTGCCACCAGTGATCCCGGAGCTGGCACAGATACGCAGTATTTT. Its translation: CATSDPGAGTDTQYF.

The chain joins TRBV12-3 or TRBV12-4 to TRBJ1-1, with 9 bases fitting TRBD1. Losses at the gene ends were 6 bases for V and 4 bases for J; bases not matched to a gene: 9. The CDR3 has 15 residues. The CDR3 sequence: CASRSNRDRATEAFF. DNA for the CDR3: TGTGCCAGCAGATCGAACCGGGACAGGGCCACTGAAGCTTTCTTT.

The gene calls are TRBV27 and TRBJ2-6, with D unresolved. The CDR3 is made up of 15 amino acids. Trimming took 1 base from V and 0 from J, leaving 4 bases between them. Germline CDR1 is MNHEY and CDR2 is SMNVEV (reference sequence). The CDR3 protein is CASSLYGSGANVLTF. CDR3 DNA sequence: TGTGCCAGCAGTTTATACGGCTCTGGGGCCAACGTCCTGACTTTC.

This clonotype has a handful of counts. The chain recombines TRBV9 with TRBJ1-5; 7 nucleotides line up with TRBD1. CDR1 is SGDLS and CDR2 is YYNGEE in the germline V gene. The length of the CDR3 is 12 residues. Trimming removed 10 bases from V and 5 bases from J; junction bases left unmatched: 6. DNA of the CDR3: TGTGCCTCTGGGGACAGCGATCAGCCCCAGCATTTT. Translating it yields CASGDSDQPQHF.

The genes are TRBV29-1 and TRBJ1-1, with 8 bases identical to TRBD1. V lost 4 bases to trimming and J lost 8 bases; unmatched junction nucleotides: 6. Germline CDR1 and CDR2: SQVTM and ANQGSEA. The CDR3 covers 12 residues. The CDR3 sequence: CSVVPTGVEAFF. CDR3 nucleotide sequence: TGCAGCGTTGTCCCGACAGGGGTAGAAGCTTTCTTT.

There are a few counts of this clonotype. In DNA, the CDR3 is TGTGCCACTCAGAGGGGGGTCGCCGAATACACAGATACGCAGTATTTT. Protein: CATQRGVAEYTDTQYF. V is TRBV10-3 and J is TRBJ2-3; D could derive from TRBD1 or TRBD2 (6 bases each). Germline V CDR1 and CDR2: ENHRY, SYGVKD. CDR3 length: 16 amino acids. V dropped 10 bases and J dropped 2 bases, with 22 bases sitting between them.

This chain joins TRBV25-1 and TRBJ2-7; TRBD1 matches 8 bases. J gave up 5 bases and V 5 bases, and 17 bases lay outside the gene matches. This CDR3 has 17 residues. CDR1 MGHDK and CDR2 SYGVNS come from the germline V gene. This chain's CDR3 is CASSPTFQGAQVHEQYF. DNA for the CDR3: TGTGCCAGCAGTCCAACCTTCCAGGGGGCCCAGGTTCACGAGCAGTACTTC.

This chain uses TRBV12-3 or TRBV12-4 with TRBJ1-5; TRBD1 matches at 7 bases. V shed 4 bases and J 0 bases; nucleotides not matched to a gene: 3. This CDR3 is built from 15 residues. The CDR3 region is CASSSGGNSNQPQHF. CDR3 bases: TGTGCCAGCAGTTCAGGGGGTAATAGCAATCAGCCCCAGCATTTT.

DNA for the CDR3: TGTGCCAGCAGCAGGGACGAATCGAACACTGAAGCTTTCTTT. Its protein is CASSRDESNTEAFF. The chain is built from TRBV6-6 and TRBJ1-1; a weak D match, TRBD1 (5 bases). Trimming left V 6 bases short and J 1 base short, with 12 bases between. In germline, CDR1 is MNHNY, CDR2 SVGAGI (reference sequence). The CDR3 has 14 residues.

V is TRBV12-3 or TRBV12-4 and J is TRBJ1-3; 8 nucleotides line up with TRBD1. The CDR3 extends over 15 amino acids. Unmatched junction bases numbered 2, after V lost 4 bases and J lost 0 bases. The CDR3 nucleotides are TGTGCCAGCAGTTCGACAGGGGTCTCTGGAAACACCATATATTTT. It encodes CASSSTGVSGNTIYF.

This clonotype was seen a handful of times. The V and J genes are TRBV5-1 and TRBJ2-3; D is uncertain. The CDR3 spans 15 residues. V lost 4 bases, J lost 0 bases, and 12 bases lay in between. The germline gives CDR1 SGHRS, CDR2 YFSETQ. The CDR3, as DNA: TGCGCCAGCAGCGGCCGGGCGTCTAGCACAGATACGCAGTATTTT. This sequence encodes CASSGRASSTDTQYF.

This clonotype was seen more than once but under ten times. The CDR3 spells CASSLRGWGYTF. The CDR3 DNA follows: TGTGCCAGCAGCCTAAGAGGTTGGGGCTACACCTTC. The chain uses TRBV7-9 and TRBJ1-2; the D is unclear. V shed 5 bases and J shed 8 bases, with 12 bases lying between them. From germline, CDR1 is SEHNR and CDR2 FQNEAQ (reference sequence). CDR3 length: 12 residues. The full variable domain, rest sourced from reference TRBV7-9 and TRBJ1-2, is DTGVSQNPRHKITKRGQNVTFRCDPISEHNRLYWYRQTLGQGPEFLTYFQNEAQLEKSRLLSDRFSAERPKGSFSTLEIQRTEQGDSAMYLCASSLRGWGYTFGSGTRLTVV.

This clonotype showed up just a few times. This rearrangement joins TRBV11-3 to TRBJ2-2, with D unclear. The CDR3 has 14 amino acids. The germline V gene encodes CDR1 SGHNT and CDR2 YENEEA. Trimming stripped 1 base from V and 7 bases from J, with 10 bases between. The CDR3 loop is CASSLGNLNGELFF. CDR3 DNA: TGTGCCAGCAGCTTAGGGAACCTCAACGGGGAGCTGTTTTTT.

This clonotype turned up a few times. The V gene is TRBV20-1, the J gene TRBJ2-5; 14 bases are shared with TRBD2. The CDR3 is 15 residues long. The V segment lost 5 bases and the J segment 5 bases; nucleotides outside the gene matches: 7. The germline CDR1 and CDR2 sequences are DFQATT and SNEGSKA (reference sequence). The CDR3 sequence is CSAAGLAGGSETQYF. DNA for the CDR3: TGCAGTGCTGCTGGACTAGCGGGAGGCTCGGAGACCCAGTACTTC.

This clonotype was seen more than once but under ten times. The chain links TRBV7-8 to TRBJ1-4; no firm D call. Germline V gene lookup returns CDR1 SGHVS and CDR2 FQNEAQ. The CDR3 covers 13 residues. Trimming shortened V by 2 bases and J by 5 bases, and 6 bases separated the two germline ends. CDR3 nucleotides: TGTGCCAGCAGCTTACTAGGAAATGAAAAACTGTTTTTT. Its protein product is CASSLLGNEKLFF.

In this sample, this clonotype turned up once. J is TRBJ2-3 and V is TRBV24-1; 7 bases are a match to TRBD2. V lost 4 bases, J lost 4 bases, and 10 bases stayed unmatched. Germline values: CDR1 KGHDR, CDR2 SFDVKD. The CDR3 extends over 16 amino acids. The CDR3 DNA sequence: TGTGCCACCAGTGACCCTAGGCCGGGACTATCAGATACGCAGTATTTT. Translated: CATSDPRPGLSDTQYF.

The DNA of the CDR3 is TGTGCCAGCAGCACCGTTGACAGTACCTACGAGCAGTACTTC. Its translation is CASSTVDSTYEQYF. The rearrangement uses TRBV7-9 and TRBJ2-7; D is possibly TRBD1 (5 bases). The V end lost 5 bases, the J end lost 2 bases, and 13 bases lay between the germline ends. Per germline, CDR1 SEHNR and CDR2 FQNEAQ (reference sequence). The CDR3 has 14 amino acids.

In its sample, this clonotype was seen a few times. This chain uses TRBV4-1 with TRBJ1-2, with D possibly being TRBD1 (5 bases). Germline lookup yields CDR1 MGHRA and CDR2 YSYEKL. Trimming pared 4 bases from V and 2 bases from J, leaving 17 bases between. CDR3 length: 16 residues. CDR3 DNA: TGCGCCAGCAGCCCCCAATCAGGGATGATGAACTATGGCTACACCTTC. This translates into CASSPQSGMMNYGYTF.

To note about this clonotype: Relative to the germline gene, one junction end is altered; a read error may explain this. V usage is TRBV18 and J usage is TRBJ2-1; D may correspond to TRBD1 or TRBD2 (5 bases each). This CDR3 contains 14 residues. CDR1 KGHSH and CDR2 LQKENI come from the germline V gene. The CDR3 region has the DNA TGTGCCAGCTCCCCACCGGGAACCCAGGGTGAGCAGTTCTTC. Translating it yields CASSPPGTQGEQFF.

The genes are TRBV3-1 and TRBJ2-2; possible D gene TRBD1, 5 bases. The V and J ends lost 7 bases and 0 bases respectively, with 15 bases between them. Per germline, CDR1 LGHDT and CDR2 YNNKEL (reference sequence). This CDR3 spans 16 amino acids. CDR3 DNA: TGTGCCAGCAATGGCAGGGCGAACGCGAACACCGGGGAGCTGTTTTTT. Translating it yields CASNGRANANTGELFF. The variable domain in full, with the rest retrieved from reference TRBV3-1 and TRBJ2-2, is DTAVSQTPKYLVTQMGNDKSIKCEQNLGHDTMYWYKQDSKKFLKIMFSYNNKELIINETVPNRFSPKSPDKAHLNLHINSLELGDSAVYFCASNGRANANTGELFFGEGSRLTVL.